These 9 T cell receptor beta chains share one sample of origin, sequenced in a study of CD8 T cells in ankylosing spondylitis. TCRdb re-analysed the 5' RACE reads in MiXCR, keeping a single row per CDR3 protein. Of approximately 24,000 distinct CDR3 sequences listed, over 10% are singletons. The sample taken for sequencing was blood. The receptors were sampled from a male donor with ankylosing spondylitis or in good health (not recorded which).

This chain joins TRBV12-3 or TRBV12-4 and TRBJ2-1; 7 bases match TRBD2. After removal of 3 bases from V and 1 base from J, the junction contained 3 bases not matched to a gene. The CDR3 extends over 15 amino acids. In nucleotides, the CDR3 is TGTGCCAGCAGTTTCCTGGGGGGGTCCTACAATGAGCAGTTCTTC. Protein sequence: CASSFLGGSYNEQFF.

This clonotype appeared a few times. V and J are TRBV5-6 and TRBJ2-1; 7 bases are shared with TRBD2. With 0 bases clipped from V and 8 bases from J, the junction kept 14 bases outside the gene matches. This CDR3 has 17 amino acids. Germline lookup yields CDR1 SGHDT and CDR2 YYEEEE. The CDR3 reads CASSLARAGFLRDEQFF. CDR3 in DNA: TGTGCCAGCAGCTTGGCCCGAGCGGGATTCTTACGCGATGAGCAGTTCTTC. The variable domain in full, completed from reference TRBV5-6 and TRBJ2-1, reads DAGVTQSPTHLIKTRGQQVTLRCSPKSGHDTVSWYQQALGQGPQFIFQYYEEEERQRGNFPDRFSGHQFPNYSSELNVNALLLGDSALYLCASSLARAGFLRDEQFFGPGTRLTVL.

This clonotype occurred many times. The chain recombines TRBV20-1 with TRBJ2-5, with TRBD1 matching over 11 bases. CDR3 size: 14 residues. Looked up from germline, CDR1 is DFQATT and CDR2 is SNEGSKA (reference sequence). V shed 5 bases and J 4 bases; nucleotides not matched to a gene: 6. CDR3 nucleotide sequence: TGCAGTGCTTCCGGGACAGGGGGTCGAGAGACCCAGTACTTC. Translation gives CSASGTGGRETQYF.

The V and J genes are TRBV29-1 and TRBJ2-1, with 9 bases that match TRBD2. The germline V gene encodes CDR1 SQVTM and CDR2 ANQGSEA. With V trimmed by 1 base and J by 0 bases, 7 bases remained unmatched. This CDR3 is built from 17 residues. As DNA, the CDR3 is TGCAGCGTTGAAGGTGTTAGCGGGGGAAGCTCCTACAATGAGCAGTTCTTC. Translation: CSVEGVSGGSSYNEQFF.

This clonotype appeared many times. This chain connects TRBV5-1 to TRBJ1-2, with 8 nucleotides matching TRBD1. V trimming: 4 bases; J trimming: 6 bases; junction bases outside the gene matches: 8. Germline V lookup: CDR1 SGHRS, CDR2 YFSETQ. This CDR3 has 14 residues. The CDR3 here is CASSPTTGADGYTF. The CDR3 region has the DNA TGCGCCAGCAGCCCGACGACAGGGGCCGATGGCTACACCTTC.

This clonotype showed up many times. The chain has TRBV12-3 or TRBV12-4 and TRBJ1-4; D remains ambiguous. Trimming removed 5 bases from V and 8 bases from J, with 9 bases in between. The CDR3 extends over 12 amino acids. In nucleotides, the CDR3 is TGTGCCAGCAGTCTCTTGGGAGAAAAACTGTTTTTT. Translated, it gives CASSLLGEKLFF.

The V call is TRBV12-3 or TRBV12-4, the J call TRBJ2-1; either TRBD1 or TRBD2 may supply D (7 bases each). Trimming took 6 bases from V and 9 from J, leaving 15 bases between them. This CDR3 comprises 13 residues. The CDR3 coding sequence is TGTGCCAGCAGCAGGGGGGGAGTCGCTGAGCAGTTCTTC. Translating gives CASSRGGVAEQFF.

This clonotype was counted at least ten times. This rearrangement joins TRBV9 to TRBJ2-3; 10 nucleotides line up with TRBD2. V was pared by 5 bases and J by 6 bases, with 9 bases of the junction left unmatched. Germline loops: CDR1 SGDLS, CDR2 YYNGEE. This CDR3 has 15 residues. In DNA, the CDR3 is TGTGCCAGCAGTAATAGCGGGGGGCCGAGGGATACGCAGTATTTT. As protein: CASSNSGGPRDTQYF.

The J gene is TRBJ2-7, the V gene TRBV6-1; 7 nucleotides line up with TRBD2. V was clipped by 4 bases and J by 0 bases; unmatched bases: 3. This CDR3 is 14 amino acids long. Looked up from germline, CDR1 is MNHNS and CDR2 is SASEGT. In DNA form, the CDR3 reads TGTGCCAGCAGTGTTACTAGCGACTCCTACGAGCAGTACTTC. Translating gives CASSVTSDSYEQYF.